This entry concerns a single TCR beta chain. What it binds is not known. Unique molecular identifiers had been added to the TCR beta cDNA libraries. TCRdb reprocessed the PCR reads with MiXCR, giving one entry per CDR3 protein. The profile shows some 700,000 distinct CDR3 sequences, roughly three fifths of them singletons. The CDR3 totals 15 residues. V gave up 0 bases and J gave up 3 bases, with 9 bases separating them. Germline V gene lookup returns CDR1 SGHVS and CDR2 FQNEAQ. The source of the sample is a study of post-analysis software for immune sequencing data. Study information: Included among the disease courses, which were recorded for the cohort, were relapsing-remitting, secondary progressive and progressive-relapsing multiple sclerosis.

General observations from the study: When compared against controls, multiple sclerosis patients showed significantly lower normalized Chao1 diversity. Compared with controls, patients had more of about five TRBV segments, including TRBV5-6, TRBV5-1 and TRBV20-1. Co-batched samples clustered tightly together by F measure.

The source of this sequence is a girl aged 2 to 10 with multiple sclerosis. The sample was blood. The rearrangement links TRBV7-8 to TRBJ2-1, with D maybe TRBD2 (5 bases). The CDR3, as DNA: TGTGCCAGCAGCTTAGCCGGGGTGTACTACAATGAGCAGTTCTTC. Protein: CASSLAGVYYNEQFF.